This T cell receptor beta chain was identified in a study of low-dose radiotherapy and immunotherapy resistance in tumors. Study information: Study patients were administered oral aspirin at 300 mg daily for four cycles from cycle 1 day 1.

This clonotype was seen at least ten times. Time point described: before trial treatment. Treatment of the donors consisted of nivolumab and ipilimumab (plus aspirin, low-dose cyclophosphamide and low-dose radiotherapy). Both TCRalpha and TCRbeta chains were reverse transcribed with V-gene-specific primers. The authors amplified TCRs for about 20 PCR cycles with a constant-region primer and a V-primer adapter. One entry per CDR3 protein results from TCRdb running MiXCR on the reads. The sample has tens of thousands of distinct CDR3 sequences; about a third are singletons. V lost 6 bases and J lost 4, with 9 bases in between. CDR3 length: 12 amino acids.

The receptor comes from a female donor with ovarian cancer. Source: PBMCs, taken before treatment. The chain joins TRBV12-3 or TRBV12-4 to TRBJ1-2; tentative D call: TRBD1 (6 bases). The CDR3 region has the DNA TGTGCCAGCAGAGAAGGGGGCTATGGCTACACCTTC. Translation gives CASREGGYGYTF.